The rows below give T cell receptor beta chains drawn from one sample of a study of identical twins. A single record per CDR3 protein comes from TCRdb applying MiXCR to the 5' RACE reads. The sample holds hundreds of thousands of distinct CDR3 sequences; around 10% are singletons and the top ten take roughly 5%. The sample was memory (CD45RO+) T cells sorted from blood. Every receptor here comes from a woman aged 18 to 35 in good health. Each CDR3 is given with its conserved first and last residue. Fields, in order: clone size, V gene, D gene, J gene, CDR3 protein, CDR3 DNA. The D gene is left open where the match is weak. Size is stated for part of the rows, as once, few or many counts, or as a class when the clone is expanded.

abundance: few
v_gene: TRBV20-1
d_gene: .
j_gene: TRBJ2-2
CDR3aa: CSARVPGLITGELFF
CDR3nt: TGCAGTGCTAGAGTACCCGGACTGATCACCGGGGAGCTGTTTTTT

abundance: few
v_gene: TRBV7-2
d_gene: .
j_gene: TRBJ2-5
CDR3aa: CASSLGGDSLQETQYF
CDR3nt: TGTGCCAGCAGCTTAGGGGGGGACAGCCTACAAGAGACCCAGTACTTC

abundance: .
v_gene: TRBV20-1
d_gene: .
j_gene: TRBJ2-3
CDR3aa: CSAIVGSRTDTQYF
CDR3nt: TGCAGTGCTATCGTCGGATCTCGCACAGATACGCAGTATTTT

abundance: many
v_gene: TRBV20-1
d_gene: TRBD2
j_gene: TRBJ2-1
CDR3aa: CSARVRGRMREQFF
CDR3nt: TGCAGTGCGCGAGTTCGCGGGAGGATGCGTGAGCAGTTCTTC

abundance: many
v_gene: TRBV7-2
d_gene: TRBD2
j_gene: TRBJ2-1
CDR3aa: CASSLSPSGPYNEQFF
CDR3nt: TGTGCCAGCAGCTTATCACCTAGCGGACCTTACAATGAGCAGTTCTTC

abundance: few
v_gene: TRBV3-1
d_gene: .
j_gene: TRBJ2-1
CDR3aa: CSGERNEQFF
CDR3nt: TGTTCAGGAGAGCGAAATGAGCAGTTCTTC

abundance: few
v_gene: TRBV20-1
d_gene: TRBD2
j_gene: TRBJ2-3
CDR3aa: CSARDGGLEIDTQYF
CDR3nt: TGCAGTGCTAGAGATGGTGGACTAGAGATAGATACGCAGTATTTT

abundance: .
v_gene: TRBV20-1
d_gene: .
j_gene: TRBJ2-1
CDR3aa: CSAPGTESYNEQFF
CDR3nt: TGCAGTGCTCCGGGGACGGAAAGTTACAATGAGCAGTTCTTC

abundance: few
v_gene: TRBV12-3/TRBV12-4
d_gene: .
j_gene: TRBJ2-5
CDR3aa: CASRLTRGKETQYF
CDR3nt: TGTGCCAGCAGACTTACTAGGGGTAAAGAGACCCAGTACTTC

abundance: many
v_gene: TRBV12-3/TRBV12-4
d_gene: .
j_gene: TRBJ2-4
CDR3aa: CASSSSLAKNIQYF
CDR3nt: TGTGCCAGCAGCTCTAGTTTAGCCAAAAACATTCAGTACTTC

abundance: few
v_gene: TRBV12-3/TRBV12-4
d_gene: .
j_gene: TRBJ1-4
CDR3aa: CASTHSQGGTNEKLFF
CDR3nt: TGTGCCAGCACCCACAGCCAGGGAGGTACTAATGAAAAACTGTTTTTT

abundance: few
v_gene: TRBV7-3
d_gene: TRBD1
j_gene: TRBJ1-1
CDR3aa: CASSLTGQATTEAFF
CDR3nt: TGTGCCAGCAGCTTGACGGGACAGGCGACCACTGAAGCTTTCTTT

abundance: many
v_gene: TRBV15
d_gene: .
j_gene: TRBJ1-2
CDR3aa: CATSRPPGEYGYTF
CDR3nt: TGTGCCACCAGCAGACCCCCGGGGGAATATGGCTACACCTTC

abundance: few
v_gene: TRBV20-1
d_gene: .
j_gene: TRBJ2-2
CDR3aa: CSARDLGANTGELFF
CDR3nt: TGCAGTGCTAGAGATCTGGGGGCGAACACCGGGGAGCTGTTTTTT